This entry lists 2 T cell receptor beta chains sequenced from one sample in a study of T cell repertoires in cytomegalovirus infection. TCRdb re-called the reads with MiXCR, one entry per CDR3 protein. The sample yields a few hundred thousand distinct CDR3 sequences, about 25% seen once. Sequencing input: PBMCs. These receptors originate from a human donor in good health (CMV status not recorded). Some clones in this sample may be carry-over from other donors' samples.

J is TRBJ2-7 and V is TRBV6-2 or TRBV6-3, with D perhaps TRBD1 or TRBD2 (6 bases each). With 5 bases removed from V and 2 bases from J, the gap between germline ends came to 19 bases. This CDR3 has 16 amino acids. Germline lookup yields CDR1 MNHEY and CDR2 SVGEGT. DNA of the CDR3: TGTGCCAGCAGTCCCCCGGGGGCCGGGCGGCCCTACGAGCAGTACGTC. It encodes CASSPPGAGRPYEQYV.

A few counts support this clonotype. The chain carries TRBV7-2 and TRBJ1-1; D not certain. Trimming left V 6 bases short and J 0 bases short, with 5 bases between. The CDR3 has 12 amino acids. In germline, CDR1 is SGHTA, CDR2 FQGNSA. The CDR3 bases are TGTGCCAGCAGGTACATGAACACTGAAGCTTTCTTT. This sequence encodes CASRYMNTEAFF. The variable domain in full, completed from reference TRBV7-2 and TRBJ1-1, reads GAGVSQSPSNKVTEKGKDVELRCDPISGHTALYWYRQSLGQGLEFLIYFQGNSAPDKSGLPSDRFSAERTGGSVSTLTIQRTQQEDSAVYLCASRYMNTEAFFGQGTRLTVV.